These 22 T cell receptor beta chains were all obtained from the same sample, sequenced in a study of cytomegalovirus exposure and HLA in healthy donors. The PCR contained 60 Vbeta and 13 Jbeta primers. TCRdb's copy holds only in-frame clones and misses some; the assay was immunoSEQ multiplex PCR. The table has more than 150,000 clones, around 75% seen once; the top ten hold roughly 8%. Material: PBMCs. These receptors were taken from a woman between 40 and 50 years old in good health and CMV-seropositive.

This rearrangement joins TRBV18 to TRBJ2-7, with D unclear. Germline V gene data show CDR1 as KGHSH and CDR2 as LQKENI. V was trimmed by 3 bases and J by 0 bases, leaving 9 bases between them. CDR3 length: 14 amino acids. CDR3 loop: CASSPLRTSYEQYF. CDR3 sequence (DNA): TGTGCCAGCTCACCGCTACGAACCTCCTACGAGCAGTACTTC.

Here the CDR3 reads CASSLRLDGLYEQYF. DNA for the CDR3: TGCGCCAGCAGCCTCCGACTTGACGGACTCTACGAGCAGTACTTC. This rearrangement joins TRBV4-3 to TRBJ2-7, with D possibly matching TRBD2 (5 bases). The germline V gene has CDR1 LGHNA and CDR2 YSLEER. The germline V and J ends were trimmed by 4 bases and 3 bases, with 16 bases remaining between them. The CDR3 extends over 15 amino acids.

This chain joins TRBV6-1 and TRBJ2-7; D may be TRBD1 (5 bases). The germline CDR1 and CDR2 sequences are MNHNS and SASEGT. This CDR3 is built from 13 residues. Deletions cut 6 bases from V and 2 bases from J, with 11 bases between. DNA for the CDR3: TGTGCCAGCAGGTGGGCAGGGACCTACGAGCAGTACTTC. Residues: CASRWAGTYEQYF.

The V gene is TRBV19, the J gene TRBJ1-2; D is perhaps TRBD1 (5 bases). The CDR3 runs to 16 residues. CDR1 is LNHDA and CDR2 is SQIVND in the germline V gene (reference sequence). V was cut by 3 bases and J by 3 bases, with 17 bases left in between. CDR3 amino acids: CASSIPGGREDYGYTF. In nucleotides, the CDR3 is TGTGCCAGTAGTATTCCCGGAGGCAGGGAGGACTATGGCTACACCTTC.

V is TRBV2 and J is TRBJ2-5; possible D gene TRBD2, 5 bases. Trimming stripped 4 bases from V and 3 bases from J, with 12 bases between. Per the germline V gene, CDR1 is SNHLY and CDR2 is FYNNEI. The CDR3 totals 14 residues. The CDR3 region is CASSVITGKETQYF. In DNA form, the CDR3 reads TGTGCCAGCAGTGTGATTACGGGGAAAGAGACCCAGTACTTC.

CDR3 DNA sequence: TGCGCCAGCAGCCACTACGGCCTAGCGGGCGGTACGAGCACAGATACGCAGTATTTT. This codes for CASSHYGLAGGTSTDTQYF. The genes are TRBV5-1 and TRBJ2-3; 8 nucleotides align to TRBD2. The CDR3 spans 19 residues. Per germline, CDR1 SGHRS and CDR2 YFSETQ. Trimming removed 4 bases from V and 0 bases from J; junction bases left unmatched: 16.

The chain couples TRBV18 to TRBJ2-5, with D possibly matching TRBD1 (6 bases). Between the trimmed V and J ends, which lost 1 base and 5 bases, there was a span of 17 bases. Per the germline V gene, CDR1 is KGHSH and CDR2 is LQKENI. The CDR3 has 16 amino acids. CDR3 in DNA: TGTGCCAGCTCACCACTTCCGGCAGGGGTAGTCGAGACCCAGTACTTC. Its protein is CASSPLPAGVVETQYF.

The chain joins TRBV7-3 to TRBJ1-1, with D perhaps matching TRBD1 (6 bases). V lost 5 bases, J lost 4 bases, and 17 bases lay in between. Germline-derived CDR1 and CDR2 are SGHTA and FQGTGA. The CDR3 spans 15 residues. The CDR3 spells CASSLATGGGTEAFF. DNA for the CDR3: TGTGCCAGCAGCCTCGCGACGGGAGGGGGCACTGAAGCTTTCTTT.

CDR3 loop: CASRGQGENTIYF. The CDR3 coding sequence is TGTGCCAGCCGGGGACAGGGGGAAAACACCATATATTTT. The gene calls are TRBV6-1 and TRBJ1-3; 11 bases fit TRBD1. Germline trimming cut 8 bases from V and 6 bases from J; bases unmatched to any gene: 3. This CDR3 region has 13 residues. Per germline, CDR1 MNHNS and CDR2 SASEGT.

The J gene is TRBJ1-1, the V gene TRBV25-1; 10 bases agree with TRBD1. CDR3 size: 16 residues. Germline CDR1 MGHDK, CDR2 SYGVNS. The V gene end was trimmed by 4 bases and the J gene end by 3 bases; junction bases not matched to a gene: 8. DNA for the CDR3: TGTGCCAGCAGTGTGGACAGGGGGAGAAGAGACACTGAAGCTTTCTTT. Its protein product is CASSVDRGRRDTEAFF.

The chain links TRBV6-5 to TRBJ2-4, with 7 bases that match TRBD1. The length of the CDR3 is 13 residues. With 8 bases clipped from V and 5 bases from J, the junction kept 6 bases outside the gene matches. CDR1 is MNHEY, CDR2 SVGAGI, per germline. In DNA, the CDR3 is TGTGCCAGCCGGACAGGAGATCAAAACATTCAGTACTTC. It specifies CASRTGDQNIQYF.

V gene TRBV5-1 combines with J gene TRBJ2-1; unclear D gene. Germline V gene data show CDR1 as SGHRS and CDR2 as YFSETQ. This CDR3 has 11 residues. V shed 4 bases and J shed 7 bases, with 6 bases lying between them. CDR3 in DNA: TGCGCCAGCAGCGAGTGGAATGAGCAGTTCTTC. It encodes CASSEWNEQFF.

The chain couples TRBV19 to TRBJ1-2, with 8 bases fitting TRBD1. Germline values: CDR1 LNHDA, CDR2 SQIVND (reference sequence). The V segment lost 4 bases and the J segment 2 bases; nucleotides outside the gene matches: 6. The CDR3 consists of 15 residues. CDR3 in DNA: TGTGCCAGTAGTACCAGGGGGCGAGCGAACTATGGCTACACCTTC. Its protein product is CASSTRGRANYGYTF.

The chain recombines TRBV28 with TRBJ1-2, with TRBD1 matching 10 bases. Germline V lookup: CDR1 MDHEN, CDR2 SYDVKM. The CDR3 contains 15 residues. V was clipped by 5 bases and J by 4 bases; unmatched bases: 7. The CDR3 loop is CASSPLRDRGYGYTF. CDR3 bases: TGTGCCAGCAGTCCCTTACGGGACAGGGGCTATGGCTACACCTTC.

This chain uses TRBV5-1 with TRBJ1-3, with TRBD1 matching over 7 bases. CDR3 size: 19 residues. Germline V lookup: CDR1 SGHRS, CDR2 YFSETQ. V lost 0 bases and J lost 2; bases outside the gene matches: 14. Written as DNA, the CDR3 is TGCGCCAGCAGCTTGGTCGGACAGGCCGACGATATTACTGGAAACACCATATATTTT. This encodes CASSLVGQADDITGNTIYF.

The DNA for the CDR3 is TGTGCCAGCAGTTACTCTACACAGACCAGTGAAGCTTTCTTT. This translates into CASSYSTQTSEAFF. The chain is built from TRBV6-5 and TRBJ1-1; no clear D. CDR1 MNHEY and CDR2 SVGAGI come from the germline V gene. The ends were cut back, 0 bases at V and 7 bases at J, with 12 bases in the middle. The CDR3 covers 14 residues.

The count of this clone is one. One junction end does not reproduce the germline sequence, and a read error may be involved. The V call is TRBV29-1, the J call TRBJ2-7; 9 bases fit TRBD1. The CDR3 extends over 13 amino acids. Germline values: CDR1 SQVTM, CDR2 ANQGSEA. The CDR3 DNA reads as TGCAGCGTCCTCCACCCAACCGGGACAGGGAGAGTCTTC. Its protein is CSVLHPTGTGRVF.

The rearrangement uses TRBV6-5 and TRBJ1-2; D is unclear. V lost 6 bases to trimming and J lost 1 base, with 9 bases between them. CDR1 MNHEY and CDR2 SVGAGI come from the germline V gene. This CDR3 region has 13 residues. The CDR3 region is CASRETDNYGYTF. The CDR3 coding sequence is TGTGCCAGCAGAGAAACAGATAACTATGGCTACACCTTC.

The chain joins TRBV2 to TRBJ2-1; D may be TRBD2 (6 bases). Between the trimmed V and J ends, which lost 4 bases and 4 bases, there was a span of 14 bases. CDR1 is SNHLY and CDR2 is FYNNEI in the germline V gene. The CDR3 is 15 residues long. The CDR3 DNA follows: TGTGCCAGCAGTGGGGACTTCAACTTATACAATGAGCAGTTCTTC. This gives the protein CASSGDFNLYNEQFF.

The chain uses TRBV7-9 and TRBJ1-2, with 10 bases lining up with TRBD1. The CDR3 has 16 residues. After removal of 5 bases from V and 4 bases from J, the junction contained 10 bases not matched to a gene. Looked up from germline, CDR1 is SEHNR and CDR2 is FQNEAQ (reference sequence). The CDR3 region is CASSTSSTGGGYGYTF. CDR3 bases: TGTGCCAGCAGCACATCGTCGACAGGGGGCGGCTATGGCTACACCTTC.

The gene calls are TRBV7-2 and TRBJ1-5; TRBD1 aligns across 8 bases. This CDR3 region has 15 residues. The V gene end was trimmed by 3 bases and the J gene end by 7 bases; junction bases not matched to a gene: 8. Germline assignment: CDR1 SGHTA and CDR2 FQGNSA. The CDR3 sequence: CASSFSTGEGQPQHF. CDR3 sequence (DNA): TGTGCCAGCAGCTTTTCGACAGGGGAGGGCCAGCCCCAGCATTTT.

The rearrangement uses TRBV27 and TRBJ2-2; 11 positions agree with TRBD2. Germline V CDR1 and CDR2: MNHEY, SMNVEV (reference sequence). V shed 1 base, J shed 6 bases, and the junction held 7 bases outside the gene matches. The CDR3 totals 17 residues. The CDR3 sequence: CASSLYAATSGAGELFF. DNA of the CDR3: TGTGCCAGCAGTTTATACGCTGCGACTAGCGGGGCCGGGGAGCTGTTTTTT.